This T cell receptor beta chain originates from a study of CD8 T cells in ankylosing spondylitis. In its sample, this clonotype was seen a few times. One entry per CDR3 protein, called by TCRdb with MiXCR from the 5' RACE reads. The table has approximately 240,000 distinct CDR3 sequences, 20% to 30% seen once; the top ten hold over 0.55%. The V end lost 5 bases, the J end lost 2 bases, and 7 bases lay between the germline ends. Germline lookup yields CDR1 DFQATT and CDR2 SNEGSKA (reference sequence). CDR3 size: 11 residues. The sequencing input was blood, either unsorted or a sorted T cell fraction (not recorded which). The chain employs TRBV20-1 and TRBJ2-7; D remains ambiguous. The clonotype originates from a male donor with ankylosing spondylitis or in good health (not recorded which). The CDR3 sequence: CSAYKPYEQYF. The CDR3 coding sequence is TGCAGTGCTTACAAACCCTACGAGCAGTACTTC.